This T cell receptor (beta chain) was captured by sequencing in a study of T-cell reconstitution after alpha-beta-depleted transplantation in children. Overall study results and limits: Surviving thymic progenitors and recipient T cells were the source of high TCRbeta diversity at day 60 in some patients. Most T-cell counts and diversity one year after the transplant came from T cells that were newly produced.

Preparation of the TCRbeta library was carried out with unique molecular identifiers. TCRdb reanalysed the PCR reads using MiXCR and keeps one entry per CDR3 protein. This table holds 610,000 or so distinct CDR3 sequences, 27% found once. As for this clonotype: Antigen specificity is unknown.

The specimen was PBMCs, collected before TCRalphabeta/CD19-depleted stem cell transplant. This clonotype was obtained from a boy under two years old with Wiskott-Aldrich syndrome, due to receive a stem cell transplant.

The CDR3 reads CASSPGTSHETQYF. CDR3 DNA: TGTGCCAGCAGTCCCGGGACTAGCCACGAGACCCAGTACTTC. The chain employs TRBV27 and TRBJ2-5; 9 nucleotides match TRBD2. J lost 5 bases, V lost 5 bases, and 6 bases had no gene match. This CDR3 contains 14 residues. CDR1 and CDR2 from the germline V gene are MNHEY and SMNVEV (reference sequence).